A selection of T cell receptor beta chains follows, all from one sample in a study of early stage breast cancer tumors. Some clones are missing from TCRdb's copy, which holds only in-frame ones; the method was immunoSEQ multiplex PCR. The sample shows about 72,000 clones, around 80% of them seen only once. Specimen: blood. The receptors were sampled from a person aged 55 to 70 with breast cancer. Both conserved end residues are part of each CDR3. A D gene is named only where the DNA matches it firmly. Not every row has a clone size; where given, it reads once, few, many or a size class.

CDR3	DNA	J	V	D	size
CASSEGGGWNTGELFF	TGTGCCAGCAGTGAGGGAGGGGGCTGGAACACCGGGGAGCTGTTTTTT	TRBJ2-2	TRBV25-1	-	-
CASSLGVDTIYF	TGTGCCAGCAGCTTAGGGGTGGACACCATATATTTT	TRBJ1-3	TRBV7-2	-	-
CASSQGADRGKNIQYF	TGTGCCAGCAGCCAAGGGGCGGACAGGGGAAAAAACATTCAGTACTTC	TRBJ2-4	TRBV4-2	TRBD1	-
CASMGQGAEGYTF	TGTGCCAGCATGGGACAGGGGGCGGAGGGCTACACCTTC	TRBJ1-2	TRBV6-5	TRBD1	-
CASSLAFGRGETQYF	TGCGCCAGCAGCTTGGCCTTCGGGAGGGGAGAGACCCAGTACTTC	TRBJ2-5	TRBV5-1	TRBD2	-
CASSYDNRVDSPLHF	TGTGCCAGCAGTTACGATAACAGGGTTGATTCACCCCTCCACTTT	TRBJ1-6	TRBV6-5	-	-
CASSPEATGDGYTF	TGTGCCAGCAGCCCTGAAGCGACAGGGGATGGCTACACCTTC	TRBJ1-2	TRBV2	TRBD1	-
CASSKAQGRTDTQYF	TGTGCCAGCAGCAAGGCCCAGGGTCGCACAGATACGCAGTATTTT	TRBJ2-3	TRBV14	-	once
CATTGLPWDTEAFF	TGTGCCACCACGGGCCTCCCTTGGGACACTGAAGCTTTCTTT	TRBJ1-1	TRBV19	-	once
CAWSVEGAPGNTIYF	TGTGCCTGGAGTGTGGAGGGGGCGCCCGGAAACACCATATATTTT	TRBJ1-3	TRBV30	TRBD1	-
CSVEAGGQYF	TGCAGCGTTGAGGCAGGTGGGCAGTACTTC	TRBJ2-7	TRBV29-1	-	-
CASSQASNQPQHF	TGCGCCAGCAGCCAAGCATCGAACCAGCCCCAGCATTTT	TRBJ1-5	TRBV4-3	-	-
CASSVSVVASYSDTQYF	TGTGCCAGCAGCGTATCTGTCGTTGCTAGCTACTCAGATACGCAGTATTTT	TRBJ2-3	TRBV9	-	-
CAISPQGKHQYF	TGTGCCATCAGTCCACAGGGGAAGCACCAGTACTTC	TRBJ2-7	TRBV10-3	TRBD1	-
CASSISRGETQYF	TGTGCCAGTAGTATCAGCCGGGGAGAGACCCAGTACTTC	TRBJ2-5	TRBV19	-	-
CASSREWGSNQPQHF	TGCGCCAGCAGTCGTGAGTGGGGGAGCAATCAGCCCCAGCATTTT	TRBJ1-5	TRBV5-1	-	-
CASSLGLDNQPQHF	TGTGCCAGCAGCTTGGGACTTGACAATCAGCCCCAGCATTTT	TRBJ1-5	TRBV7-9	-	few
CASSSLGNTIYF	TGTGCCAGCAGTTCACTAGGAAACACCATATATTTT	TRBJ1-3	TRBV28	-	-
CASSTGLGGYTF	TGTGCCAGCAGTACGGGACTGGGCGGCTACACCTTC	TRBJ1-2	TRBV27	-	-
CASSGGSGANVLTF	TGTGCCAGCAGCGGAGGGTCTGGGGCCAACGTCCTGACTTTC	TRBJ2-6	TRBV6-1	-	-
CASSPARDRATDTQYF	TGTGCCAGCAGCCCAGCCCGGGATAGGGCAACAGATACGCAGTATTTT	TRBJ2-3	TRBV5-4	-	-
CASSLGGTGGASFF	TGTGCCAGCAGCTTAGGAGGGACAGGGGGCGCATCTTTCTTT	TRBJ1-1	TRBV11-2	TRBD1	-
CASSDRQGRSEAFF	TGTGCCAGCAGTGATAGGCAGGGGAGGTCGGAAGCTTTCTTT	TRBJ1-1	TRBV6-1	-	-
CASSRQTGGFGGGETDTQYF	TGCGCCAGCAGCAGACAAACGGGAGGATTTGGCGGGGGGGAAACAGATACGCAGTATTTT	TRBJ2-3	TRBV5-1	TRBD2	-